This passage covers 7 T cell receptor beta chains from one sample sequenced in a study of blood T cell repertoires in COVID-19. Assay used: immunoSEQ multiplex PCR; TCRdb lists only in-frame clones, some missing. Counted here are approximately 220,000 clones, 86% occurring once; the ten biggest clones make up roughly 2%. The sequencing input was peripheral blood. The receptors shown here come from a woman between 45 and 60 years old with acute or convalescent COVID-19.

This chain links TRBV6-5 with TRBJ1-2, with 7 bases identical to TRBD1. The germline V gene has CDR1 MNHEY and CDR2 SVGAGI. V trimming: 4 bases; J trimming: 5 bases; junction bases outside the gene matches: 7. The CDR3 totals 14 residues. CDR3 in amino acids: CASSSADRAYGYTF. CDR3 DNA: TGTGCCAGCAGTTCCGCAGACAGGGCGTATGGCTACACCTTC.

The chain's CDR3 is CASSSIQGNTEAFF. The CDR3 DNA follows: TGTGCCAGCAGCTCAATTCAGGGGAACACTGAAGCTTTCTTT. The genes are TRBV11-3 and TRBJ1-1, with D possibly TRBD1 on 5 matching bases. The CDR3 extends over 14 amino acids. The ends were cut back, 4 bases at V and 1 base at J, with 10 bases in the middle. Germline CDR1 SGHNT, CDR2 YENEEA.

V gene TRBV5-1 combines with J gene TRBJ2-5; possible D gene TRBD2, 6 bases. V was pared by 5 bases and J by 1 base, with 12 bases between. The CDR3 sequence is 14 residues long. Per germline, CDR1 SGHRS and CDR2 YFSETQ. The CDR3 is CASSPMGGQETQYF. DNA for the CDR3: TGCGCCAGCAGTCCCATGGGGGGCCAAGAGACCCAGTACTTC.

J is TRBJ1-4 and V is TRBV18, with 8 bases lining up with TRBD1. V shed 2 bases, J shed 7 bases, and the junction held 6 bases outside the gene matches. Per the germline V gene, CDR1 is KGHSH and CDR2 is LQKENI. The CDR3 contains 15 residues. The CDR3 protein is CASSPSGGGGEKLFF. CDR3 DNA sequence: TGTGCCAGCTCACCATCAGGGGGCGGAGGTGAAAAACTGTTTTTT.

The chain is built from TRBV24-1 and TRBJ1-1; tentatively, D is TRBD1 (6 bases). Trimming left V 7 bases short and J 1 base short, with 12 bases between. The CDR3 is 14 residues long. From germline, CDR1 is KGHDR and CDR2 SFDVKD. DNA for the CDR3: TGTGCCACCAGCTCCGGCAGGGGGAACACTGAAGCTTTCTTT. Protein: CATSSGRGNTEAFF.

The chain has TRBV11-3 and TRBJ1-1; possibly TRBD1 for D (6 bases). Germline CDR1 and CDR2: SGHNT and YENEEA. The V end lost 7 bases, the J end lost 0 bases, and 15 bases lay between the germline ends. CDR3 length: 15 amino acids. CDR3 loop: CASTPRGGLNTEAFF. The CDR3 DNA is TGTGCCAGCACCCCGAGGGGGGGGCTGAACACTGAAGCTTTCTTT.

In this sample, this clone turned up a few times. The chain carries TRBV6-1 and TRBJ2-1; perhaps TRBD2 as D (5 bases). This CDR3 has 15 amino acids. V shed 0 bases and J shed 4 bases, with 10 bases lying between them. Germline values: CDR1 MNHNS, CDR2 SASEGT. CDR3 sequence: CASSEAQRAYNEQFF. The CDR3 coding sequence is TGTGCCAGCAGTGAAGCGCAGAGGGCATACAATGAGCAGTTCTTC.